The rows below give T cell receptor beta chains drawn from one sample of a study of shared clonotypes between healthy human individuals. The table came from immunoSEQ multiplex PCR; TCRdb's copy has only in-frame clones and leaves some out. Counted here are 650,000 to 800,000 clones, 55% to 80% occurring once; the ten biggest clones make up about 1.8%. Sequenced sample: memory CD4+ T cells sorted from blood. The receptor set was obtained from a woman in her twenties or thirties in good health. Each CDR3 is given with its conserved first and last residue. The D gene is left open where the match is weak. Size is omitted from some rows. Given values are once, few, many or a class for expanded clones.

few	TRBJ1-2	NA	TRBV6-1	TGTGCCAGCAGTGAAGTTATCGATGGACAGAGAAAGTATGGCTACACCTTC	CASSEVIDGQRKYGYTF
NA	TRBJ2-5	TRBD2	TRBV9	TGTGCCAGCAGCGACACCGGACTAGCGGGAGTTACCCAGTACTTC	CASSDTGLAGVTQYF
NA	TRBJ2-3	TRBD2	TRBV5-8	TGTGCCAGCAGCTTGAGACTAGCGGTAGATACGCAGTATTTT	CASSLRLAVDTQYF
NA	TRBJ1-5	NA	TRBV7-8	TGTGCCAGCAGCTTAGGCCAGAGCAATCAGCCCCAGCATTTT	CASSLGQSNQPQHF
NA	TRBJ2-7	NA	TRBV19	TGTGCCAGTAGTAATGGGGGGCAAACCTACGAGCAGTACTTC	CASSNGGQTYEQYF
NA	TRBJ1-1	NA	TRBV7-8	TGTGCCAGCAGCTTAGAGTTCATGAACACTGAAGCTTTCTTT	CASSLEFMNTEAFF
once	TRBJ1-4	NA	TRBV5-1	TGCGCCAGCAGCAACAGGGTTAATGAAAAACTGTTTTTT	CASSNRVNEKLFF
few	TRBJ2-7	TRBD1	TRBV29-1	TGCAGCGTTCCGGGAGGGGACAGGGGCGAGCAGTACTTC	CSVPGGDRGEQYF
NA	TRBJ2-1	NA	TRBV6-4	TGTGCCAGCAGTGACTCCCTAGTTTACTCCTACAATGAGCAGTTCTTC	CASSDSLVYSYNEQFF
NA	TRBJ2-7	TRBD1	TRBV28	TGTGCCAGCAGTTCTCCGGGACAGGGGGCTTACGAGCAGTACTTC	CASSSPGQGAYEQYF
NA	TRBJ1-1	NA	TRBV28	TGTGCCTCTCTCCTTGACACTGAAGCTTTCTTT	CASLLDTEAFF
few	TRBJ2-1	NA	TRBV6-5	TGTGCCAGCAGGACACAGGGTGACAGTGAGCAGTTCTTC	CASRTQGDSEQFF
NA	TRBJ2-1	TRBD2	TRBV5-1	TGCGCCAGCAGCTCGATGGGGACTAGCGGCTACAATGAGCAGTTCTTC	CASSSMGTSGYNEQFF
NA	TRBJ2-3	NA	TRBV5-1	TGCGCCAGCAGCTTGGGCAGGGCTTTGGGCACAGATACGCAGTATTTT	CASSLGRALGTDTQYF
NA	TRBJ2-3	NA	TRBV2	TGTGCCAGCCCATCCGACAGGTTTGAAGGAGATACGCAGTATTTT	CASPSDRFEGDTQYF
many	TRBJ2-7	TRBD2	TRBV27	TGTGCCAGTGCGGGGGGTGGGGCCTACGAGCAGTACTTC	CASAGGGAYEQYF
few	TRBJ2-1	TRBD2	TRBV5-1	TGCGCCAGCAGCTTCCCAGCGGGAGACTATGAGCAGTTCTTC	CASSFPAGDYEQFF
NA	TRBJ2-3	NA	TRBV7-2	TGTGCCAGCAGCCAGATAGTGGTTGTTCCAGATACGCAGTATTTT	CASSQIVVVPDTQYF
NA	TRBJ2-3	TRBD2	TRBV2	TGTGCCAGCCTCACCGGGACTAGCGGGAGAAAAGGCACAGATACGCAGTATTTT	CASLTGTSGRKGTDTQYF
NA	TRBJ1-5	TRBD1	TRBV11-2	TGTGCCAGCAGCGATGGACAGGGGGCAAAGCAGCCCCAGCATTTT	CASSDGQGAKQPQHF
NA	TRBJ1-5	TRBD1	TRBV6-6	TGTGCCAGCAGGCACAGGGGCCGGGATCAGCCCCAGCATTTT	CASRHRGRDQPQHF
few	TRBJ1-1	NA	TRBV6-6	TGTGCCAGCAGTTTCTCGGGTGAAGCTTTCTTT	CASSFSGEAFF
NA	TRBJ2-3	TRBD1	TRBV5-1	TGCGCCAGCAGCTCATATACAGGGGGTCCAACAGATACGCAGTATTTT	CASSSYTGGPTDTQYF
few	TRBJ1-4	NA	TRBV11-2	TGTGCCAGCAGCTTGGATGACAGTGCCCTGGGAGAAAAACTGTTTTTT	CASSLDDSALGEKLFF
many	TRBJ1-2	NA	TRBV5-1	TGCGCCAGCAGCTTGGGGACAAACTATGGCTACACCTTC	CASSLGTNYGYTF
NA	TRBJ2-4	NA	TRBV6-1	TGTGCCAGCAGTCCGGGACACGGGCGGGACATTCAGTACTTC	CASSPGHGRDIQYF
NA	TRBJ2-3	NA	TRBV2	TGTGCCAGCAGTGCACAGACAGGCATGGATACGCAGTATTTT	CASSAQTGMDTQYF
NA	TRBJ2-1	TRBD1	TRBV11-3	TGTGCCAGCAGCTTAGATTCAGGGACAGGGGGATACAATGAGCAGTTCTTC	CASSLDSGTGGYNEQFF
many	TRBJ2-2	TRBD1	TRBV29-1	TGCAGCGTCCAGGGACAGGGGGGACACGGGGAGCTGTTTTTT	CSVQGQGGHGELFF
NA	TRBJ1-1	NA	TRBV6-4	TGTGCCAGCAGTGACCCGCCGAACACTGAAGCTTTCTTT	CASSDPPNTEAFF
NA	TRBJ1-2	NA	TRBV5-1	TGCGCCAGCAGCTTCGGTAGTGCGGGGGCCGAGGGCTACACCTTC	CASSFGSAGAEGYTF
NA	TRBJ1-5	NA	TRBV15	TGTGCCACCAGCACTCGGGTAGAGGGGCAGCCCCAGCATTTT	CATSTRVEGQPQHF
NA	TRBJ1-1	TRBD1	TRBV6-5	TGTGCCAGCAGTTCACTGGGACAGGGAGCCACTGAAGCTTTCTTT	CASSSLGQGATEAFF
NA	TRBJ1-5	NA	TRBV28	TGTGCCAGCAGACCAAGGGTGGGGGCTACCAATCAGCCCCAGCATTTT	CASRPRVGATNQPQHF
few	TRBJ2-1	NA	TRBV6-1	TGTGCCAGCATTGTGGACAATGAGCAGTTCTTC	CASIVDNEQFF
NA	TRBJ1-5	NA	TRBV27	TGTGCCAGCAGTTTAATCCCGAATCAGCCCCAGCATTTT	CASSLIPNQPQHF
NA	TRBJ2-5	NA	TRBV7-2	TGTGCCAGCAGCTTCGGGCAAGGACAAGAGACCCAGTACTTC	CASSFGQGQETQYF
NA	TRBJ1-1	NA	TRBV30	TGTGCCTGGACCTCCCGGACTGAAGCTTTCTTT	CAWTSRTEAFF
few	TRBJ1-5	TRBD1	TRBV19	TGTGCCAGTGAGCCTTATTTCAAGGGGGCGGTCCAGCCCCAGCATTTT	CASEPYFKGAVQPQHF
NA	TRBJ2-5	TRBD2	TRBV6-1	TGTGCCAGCAGTGAACTAGCGGGAGGGCCAGAGACCCAGTACTTC	CASSELAGGPETQYF
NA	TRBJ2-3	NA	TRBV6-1	TGTGCCAGCAGTGAAAGGGACAAGTTACAACGGAGTACAGATACGCAGTATTTT	CASSERDKLQRSTDTQYF
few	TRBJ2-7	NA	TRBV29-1	TGCAGCGTTGAGGACCGCACAGGATTTTCCTACGAGCAGTACTTC	CSVEDRTGFSYEQYF
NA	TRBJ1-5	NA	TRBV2	TGTGCCAGCAGAGGAGAGGGCAATCAGCCCCAGCATTTT	CASRGEGNQPQHF
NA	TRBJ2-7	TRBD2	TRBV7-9	TGTGCCAGCAGCGGGACTAGCGGGATAGAAAGCTCCTACGAGCAGTACTTC	CASSGTSGIESSYEQYF
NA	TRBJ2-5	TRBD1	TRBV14	TGTGCCAGCAAGAGACAGGGGATCTCTGAGACCCAGTACTTC	CASKRQGISETQYF
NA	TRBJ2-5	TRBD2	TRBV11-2	TGTGCCAGCAGCCCGGGGGGTAGCGGGAGATTAAGCCAAGAGACCCAGTACTTC	CASSPGGSGRLSQETQYF
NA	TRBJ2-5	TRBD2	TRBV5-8	TGTGCCAGCAGCCCGGGACTAGGGGTCAAAGAGACCCAGTACTTC	CASSPGLGVKETQYF
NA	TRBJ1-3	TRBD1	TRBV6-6	TGTGCCAGCAGGCCGGGACAGGGCACTGGAAACACCATATATTTT	CASRPGQGTGNTIYF
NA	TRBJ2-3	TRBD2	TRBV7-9	TGTGCCAGCAGCCCCCAACTAGCGGGAGGACCAGATACGCAGTATTTT	CASSPQLAGGPDTQYF
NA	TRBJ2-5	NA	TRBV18	TGTGCCAGCTCACCACGGGAGTTTGAGACCCAGTACTTC	CASSPREFETQYF
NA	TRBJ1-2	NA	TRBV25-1	TGTGCCAGCAGTGTGGGTTATGGCTACACCTTC	CASSVGYGYTF
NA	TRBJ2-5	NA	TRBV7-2	TGTGCCAGCAGCTCAGTGGCAAGGGGAGAGACCCAGTACTTC	CASSSVARGETQYF
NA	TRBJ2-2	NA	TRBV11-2	TGTGCCAGCAGCTTAGGCCTAGCGATAACCGGGGAGCTGTTTTTT	CASSLGLAITGELFF